One sample yielded the 26 T cell receptor beta chains listed below, sequenced in a study of Graves' ophthalmopathy and Graves' hyperthyroidism. Amplification of the TCR beta CDR3 regions used RNA transcripts (as template). Scientists carried out first-round RT-PCR using HTBI primers and then a second-round multiplex PCR. MiXCR, applied by TCRdb to the multiplex PCR reads, yields one record per CDR3 protein. Counted here are under 400,000 distinct CDR3 sequences, 17% occurring once; the ten biggest clones make up over 9%. Sequenced sample: peripheral blood. All receptors derive from an adult man with Graves' ophthalmopathy.

At least ten counts were recorded for this clonotype. This chain uses TRBV6-1 with TRBJ2-2; 14 bases align to TRBD2. The CDR3 length is 15 residues. Unmatched junction bases numbered 5, after V lost 6 bases and J lost 8 bases. In germline, CDR1 is MNHNS, CDR2 SASEGT. Here the CDR3 DNA reads TGTGCCAGCAGCGTGGGACTAGCGGGAGTGGGGGAGCTGTTTTTT. Protein product: CASSVGLAGVGELFF.

This clonotype appeared many times. This sequence joins TRBV19 and TRBJ2-7, with TRBD2 identical over 10 bases. The CDR3 runs to 16 residues. J lost 6 bases, V lost 5 bases, and 13 bases had no gene match. Germline CDR1 reads LNHDA; CDR2 reads SQIVND (reference sequence). CDR3 in DNA: TGTGCCAGTAGTTATCGTTTGCTAGCGGGAGTGATCGAGCAGTACTTC. Its protein product is CASSYRLLAGVIEQYF.

This clonotype occurred many times. This chain joins TRBV24-1 and TRBJ2-3; 10 bases align to TRBD2. This CDR3 is built from 17 residues. The trim removed 3 bases at V and 3 bases at J, leaving 8 bases unmatched. Germline CDR1 is KGHDR and CDR2 is SFDVKD. The CDR3 protein is CATSDAVAGGKTDTQYF. The CDR3 nucleotides read TGTGCCACCAGTGATGCGGTAGCGGGGGGCAAAACAGATACGCAGTATTTT.

This clonotype has more than one count but fewer than ten. The V gene is TRBV7-2, the J gene TRBJ1-1; 7 bases map to TRBD1. Germline V CDR1 and CDR2: SGHTA, FQGNSA. J was trimmed by 5 bases and V by 2 bases; bases with no gene match: 8. The CDR3 is made up of 15 amino acids. CDR3 sequence reads: CASSLSQGERTEAFF. The CDR3 DNA follows: TGTGCCAGCAGCTTATCCCAGGGGGAGAGGACTGAAGCTTTCTTT. The full variable domain, completed using reference TRBV7-2 and TRBJ1-1, is GAGVSQSPSNKVTEKGKDVELRCDPISGHTALYWYRQSLGQGLEFLIYFQGNSAPDKSGLPSDRFSAERTGGSVSTLTIQRTQQEDSAVYLCASSLSQGERTEAFFGQGTRLTVV.

Ten or more counts support this clonotype. The chain carries TRBV29-1 and TRBJ1-3; D is possibly TRBD1 (6 bases). Germline V lookup: CDR1 SQVTM, CDR2 ANQGSEA. V lost 4 bases to trimming and J lost 3 bases, with 10 bases between them. The CDR3 length is 13 residues. The CDR3 bases are TGCAGCGTTGTGGACAGTGTTGGAAACACCATATATTTT. Translated: CSVVDSVGNTIYF.

This clonotype has at least ten counts. The chain is built from TRBV6-2 or TRBV6-3 and TRBJ1-1, with TRBD1 matching 9 bases. V lost 5 bases to trimming and J lost 0 bases; unmatched junction nucleotides: 7. CDR1 is MNHEY and CDR2 is SVGEGT in the germline V gene. CDR3 size: 16 residues. The CDR3 here is CASSLRTGEMNTEAFF. CDR3 coding DNA: TGTGCCAGCAGTCTCCGGACAGGGGAGATGAACACTGAAGCTTTCTTT.

Ten or more counts support this clonotype. The V call is TRBV6-2 or TRBV6-3, the J call TRBJ2-7, with D perhaps TRBD1 or TRBD2 (5 bases each). This CDR3 is 15 amino acids long. Per germline, CDR1 MNHEY and CDR2 SVGEGT. With 5 bases removed from V and 3 bases from J, the gap between germline ends came to 17 bases. For the CDR3, the DNA is TGTGCCAGCAGTCTACCGGGACGGGGAGACTACGAGCAGTACTTC. It yields the protein CASSLPGRGDYEQYF.

This clonotype was picked up many times. The gene calls are TRBV20-1 and TRBJ2-7, with 8 bases identical to TRBD1. This CDR3 region has 15 residues. CDR1 and CDR2 from the germline V gene are DFQATT and SNEGSKA (reference sequence). V trimming: 0 bases; J trimming: 5 bases; junction bases outside the gene matches: 9. The CDR3 sequence is CSARDPWTGLDEQYF. DNA of the CDR3: TGCAGTGCTAGAGATCCGTGGACAGGGCTCGACGAGCAGTACTTC.

This clonotype was detected many times. This chain connects TRBV12-3 or TRBV12-4 to TRBJ2-4, with 7 bases that match TRBD2. Trimming took 5 bases from V and 7 from J; bases not matched to a gene: 8. This CDR3 region has 14 residues. CDR3 coding DNA: TGTGCCAGCAGTCCTAGCGGAGGGAGGAACATTCAGTACTTC. This codes for CASSPSGGRNIQYF.

This clonotype was detected many times. V is TRBV30 and J is TRBJ2-5; TRBD1 is a possible D gene (5 bases). Trimming cost V 1 base and J 7 bases, with 10 bases left between them. In germline, CDR1 is GTSNPN, CDR2 SVGIG (reference sequence). This CDR3 contains 12 residues. The CDR3 loop reads CAWSGREVTQYF. The DNA of the CDR3 is TGTGCCTGGAGTGGCAGGGAAGTGACCCAGTACTTC. The full variable domain, completed using reference TRBV30 and TRBJ2-5, is SQTIHQWPATLVQPVGSPLSLECTVEGTSNPNLYWYRQAAGRGLQLLFYSVGIGQISSEVPQNLSASRPQDRQFILSSKKLLLSDSGFYLCAWSGREVTQYFGPGTRLLVL.

This clonotype has a count of ten or more. Possible read error: a much larger clone is one base away. The J gene is TRBJ2-7, the V gene TRBV20-1, with 13 nucleotides matching TRBD2. CDR3 length: 13 amino acids. CDR1 DFQATT and CDR2 SNEGSKA come from the germline V gene (reference sequence). The CDR3 protein is CSARGGTSGEQHF. The CDR3 DNA sequence: TGCAGTGCTAGAGGCGGGACTAGCGGGGAGCAGCACTTC.

This clonotype was detected ten times or more. V and J are TRBV7-8 and TRBJ2-2, with D unresolved. The germline V gene encodes CDR1 SGHVS and CDR2 FQNEAQ. V was cut by 4 bases and J by 0 bases, with 18 bases left in between. CDR3 length: 18 amino acids. CDR3 sequence reads: CASSYAIYEITNTGELFF. Here the CDR3 DNA reads TGTGCCAGCAGCTACGCTATATACGAGATTACGAACACCGGGGAGCTGTTTTTT.

The sample holds a few counts of this clonotype. The chain has TRBV28 and TRBJ2-3; TRBD2 is a possible D gene (5 bases). CDR3 length: 13 residues. With 4 bases removed from V and 4 bases from J, the gap between germline ends came to 9 bases. Germline lookup yields CDR1 MDHEN and CDR2 SYDVKM. In DNA, the CDR3 is TGTGCCAGCAGTTCGGGATCCTCAGATACGCAGTATTTT. Its translation is CASSSGSSDTQYF.

This clonotype showed up many times. The V and J genes are TRBV6-2 or TRBV6-3 and TRBJ2-7; D unclear. This CDR3 region has 15 residues. The germline gives CDR1 MNHEY, CDR2 SVGEGT. Trimming removed 0 bases from V and 6 bases from J, with 15 bases in between. CDR3 residues: CASSYSSRGDFEQYF. The DNA for the CDR3 is TGTGCCAGCAGTTACTCGAGTAGAGGAGATTTCGAGCAGTACTTC.

The sample holds many counts of this clonotype. The rearrangement links TRBV6-5 to TRBJ1-5, with D uncertain. Trimming took off 2 bases at V and 9 bases at J, with 14 bases between the two ends. Germline loops: CDR1 MNHEY, CDR2 SVGAGI. CDR3 length: 14 amino acids. DNA of the CDR3: TGTGCCAGCAGTTACACGGCGGACGGAGGGCCCCAGCATTTT. It translates to CASSYTADGGPQHF.

This clonotype was observed many times. This sequence joins TRBV7-2 and TRBJ2-7; D possibly corresponds to TRBD1 (6 bases). Germline V CDR1 and CDR2: SGHTA, FQGNSA. Trimming took off 2 bases at V and 0 bases at J, with 17 bases between the two ends. CDR3 length: 17 residues. The CDR3 DNA is TGTGCCAGCAGCTTACTAGACAGGTGGCACTACTCCTACGAGCAGTACTTC. Protein product: CASSLLDRWHYSYEQYF.

This clonotype was seen repeatedly, ten times or more. The gene calls are TRBV20-1 and TRBJ1-1, with D unresolved. CDR1 DFQATT and CDR2 SNEGSKA come from the germline V gene (reference sequence). V was clipped by 3 bases and J by 1 base, with 9 bases between them. The CDR3 contains 13 residues. CDR3 amino acids: CSARGSRNTEAFF. CDR3 DNA: TGCAGTGCTAGGGGCAGCCGGAACACTGAAGCTTTCTTT.

The chain combines TRBV6-1 with TRBJ2-7; either TRBD1 or TRBD2 may fit D (5 bases each). The CDR3 length is 13 residues. Per germline, CDR1 MNHNS and CDR2 SASEGT. With 8 bases removed from V and 7 bases from J, the gap between germline ends came to 18 bases. CDR3 residues: CASLDTGSEEQYF. CDR3 bases: TGTGCCAGCTTAGACACAGGTAGCGAAGAGCAGTACTTC.

The rearrangement links TRBV6-1 to TRBJ2-7; 8 bases are a match to TRBD2. Trimming removed 2 bases from V and 6 bases from J; junction bases left unmatched: 3. This CDR3 comprises 13 residues. Germline CDR1 is MNHNS and CDR2 is SASEGT. The CDR3 DNA is TGTGCCAGCAGTGAAACCGGACTAGCCGAGCAGTACTTC. Encoded protein: CASSETGLAEQYF.

At least ten counts were recorded for this clonotype. The chain couples TRBV2 to TRBJ2-5, with a possible D match to TRBD1 (5 bases). The CDR3 spans 13 residues. Germline-derived CDR1 and CDR2 are SNHLY and FYNNEI. Trimming pared 8 bases from V and 2 bases from J, leaving 12 bases between. The CDR3 reads CASEGHLQETQYF. CDR3 in DNA: TGTGCCAGCGAAGGACACCTTCAAGAGACCCAGTACTTC.

This clonotype was counted at least ten times. V is TRBV14 and J is TRBJ1-6; tentative D call: TRBD1 (5 bases). V lost 0 bases, J lost 8 bases, and 23 bases lay in between. The V gene's germline CDR1 is SGHDN and CDR2 FVKESK. The CDR3 has 19 residues. The CDR3 reads CASSQDTLYGGIWDSPLHF. Written as DNA, the CDR3 is TGTGCCAGCAGCCAAGATACCCTATACGGGGGAATTTGGGATTCACCCCTCCACTTT.

This clonotype was picked up many times. This rearrangement joins TRBV5-1 to TRBJ2-7, with D perhaps TRBD2 (6 bases). Germline CDR1 SGHRS, CDR2 YFSETQ. CDR3 length: 13 residues. The V gene lost 6 bases and the J gene lost 4 bases, with 14 bases spanning the gap. CDR3 region: CASNRGGGYEQYF. The DNA for the CDR3 is TGCGCCAGCAACAGAGGTGGAGGGTACGAGCAGTACTTC.

This clonotype was observed many times. The rearrangement joins TRBV20-1 to TRBJ1-1; possibly TRBD1 for D (5 bases). CDR1 is DFQATT and CDR2 is SNEGSKA in the germline V gene (reference sequence). The V end lost 6 bases, the J end lost 3 bases, and 14 bases lay between the germline ends. This CDR3 comprises 13 residues. The CDR3 sequence: CSAPRGVDTEAFF. DNA for the CDR3: TGCAGTGCGCCGCGGGGGGTAGACACTGAAGCTTTCTTT.

This clonotype was picked up many times. The CDR3 sequence: CASSSLGREQYF. The CDR3 DNA follows: TGCGCCAGCAGCTCCCTCGGTCGAGAGCAGTACTTC. This sequence joins TRBV5-1 and TRBJ2-7, with D unresolved. The germline V gene has CDR1 SGHRS and CDR2 YFSETQ. The CDR3 is 12 residues long. The V end lost 3 bases, the J end lost 7 bases, and 11 bases lay between the germline ends. The variable domain in full, completed from reference TRBV5-1 and TRBJ2-7, reads KAGVTQTPRYLIKTRGQQVTLSCSPISGHRSVSWYQQTPGQGLQFLFEYFSETQRNKGNFPGRFSGRQFSNSRSEMNVSTLELGDSALYLCASSSLGREQYFGPGTRLTVT.

This clonotype was detected many times. The chain recombines TRBV9 with TRBJ1-2; 7 bases match TRBD1. Germline CDR1 and CDR2: SGDLS and YYNGEE. Trimming removed 3 bases from V and 5 bases from J; junction bases left unmatched: 4. This CDR3 contains 13 residues. Here the CDR3 DNA reads TGTGCCAGCAGCGGGGGACAGATGTATGGCTACACCTTC. Protein: CASSGGQMYGYTF.

This clonotype appeared many times. This chain joins TRBV12-3 or TRBV12-4 and TRBJ1-2; no reliable D call. The V gene lost 2 bases and the J gene lost 5 bases, with 12 bases spanning the gap. The length of the CDR3 is 14 residues. CDR3 sequence reads: CASSLWSEEYGYTF. In nucleotides, the CDR3 is TGTGCCAGCAGTTTATGGTCAGAAGAATATGGCTACACCTTC.